This T cell receptor (beta chain) comes out of a study of human T cells and chemical hapten exposure. This clonotype showed up just a few times. Extraction of total RNA was performed on unfractionated whole blood. This CDR3 has 15 residues. V trimming: 6 bases; J trimming: 4 bases; junction bases outside the gene matches: 8. Germline CDR1 SNHLY, CDR2 FYNNEI. TCRdb recomputed calls from the 5' RACE reads with MiXCR, one row per CDR3 protein. The table includes some 150,000 distinct CDR3 sequences, around 4% detected once. The chain joins TRBV2 to TRBJ2-3; 9 nucleotides agree with TRBD2. This TCR was sampled from a female donor in good health. The CDR3 DNA sequence: TGTGCCAGCAGCTTTAGCGGGGGTGAGGCAGATACGCAGTATTTT. This translates into CASSFSGGEADTQYF.